This TCR beta chain was identified during a study of blood T cells in healthy people across ages (dated by TCRdb to the mid-2010s). In terms of the full investigation: Template switching captured roughly one uniquely barcoded TCR beta cDNA molecule per two T cells in model experiments. To avoid experimental bias, donors of different ages were randomly spread across the sequencing lanes. Using the same blood draw, the study looked at two additional independent replicas of 1 million unique cDNA reads for two donors, one aged 18 to 30 and the other aged 80 or older. Age-related changes in TCR beta repertoire diversity were measured in the study by deep sequencing normalized with unique cDNA molecular identifiers. The donors were split into four age groups: young (average around 16 years), middle-aged (about 40), aged (over 55) and long-lived (roughly 88). Broad study findings and their caveats: Observed TCR beta diversity correlated strongly with the percentage of naive T cells measured by flow cytometry. The long-lived group showed more naive CD4+ T cells, fewer expanded clones and increased TCR diversity than the aged group, suggesting age selection. As age increased, observed TCR beta diversity per million T cells dropped in a roughly linear way, and a significant reduction was already evident by age 40. Estimates of total diversity based on one million sequenced T cells were regarded as lower bounds and as underestimates. Because donor CMV infection status was unknown, age-related changes in expanded clonotypes were potentially confounded. Conclusive comparison of naive and antigen-experienced compartments was prevented by the profiling of bulk unsorted PBMCs.

This clonotype was found a few times. Which antigen it targets is not known. No base quality information exists; no much larger clone differs at one position. The donors were some 36 Caucasian individuals from Russia, aged 6 to 90 years, who were systemically healthy. Roughly 10 milliliters of peripheral blood were collected from each donor into EDTA-treated Vacutainer tubes. Ficoll-Paque density-gradient centrifugation was used to isolate PBMCs, with at least 6.5 million per sample. Trizol reagent was used to extract total RNA from the PBMCs, yielding at least 5.5 micrograms per sample. For every donor, an aliquot of PBMCs went through flow cytometry to measure the percentages of naive CD45RAhigh/CD27high T cells. Receptor libraries were prepared by 5' RACE. Sequencing relied on an Illumina HiSeq 2500. A second PCR of about 6 to 12 cycles was run with a J-beta primer mix and a sample-barcoded 5' primer. A unique molecular identifier was introduced onto each TCR beta cDNA molecule by a template-switch 5' adaptor carrying 12 random nucleotides. Each sample yielded at least 2.5 million CDR3-containing paired-end reads. The Mint cDNA synthesis kit, primed by a TRBC-specific oligonucleotide, was used to synthesize first-strand cDNA from all RNA. Following uracil-DNA glycosylase treatment, all cDNA underwent a first 18-cycle PCR with the universal primers M1SS and BC2_uni_R. In the source study's methods: For normalization, 1 million high-quality reads were randomly selected from each sample, with every read carrying a distinct molecular identifier. Reads sharing molecular identifiers were discarded rather than binned into consensus sequences. MiTCR, set to a Q25 quality threshold and the strictest error-elimination algorithm, was used for CDR3 identification, clonotype clustering and error correction. A nonparametric unseen species model with Euler transformation was used to estimate lower-bound total TCR beta diversity. TCRdb applied fastp at Q25 and MiXCR to the public reads, then kept only in-frame beta chains. One record per CDR3 amino acid sequence lists the most common genes and DNA. What appears here as the V and J calls and clone size reflects TCRdb's work, not the paper's. This sample is represented by some 700,000 distinct CDR3 sequences; approximately 21% of them were singletons. The top ten constitute about 20% of the sample.

V and J are truncated by 0 bases and 0 bases respectively, leaving an intervening sequence of 9 bases. According to the germline V gene, CDR1 reads SGDLS and CDR2 reads YYNGEE. From the cysteine up to the phenylalanine, the CDR3 has a length of 16 residues. The sequence is cut down to CDR3 DNA, 48 bases in frame from base 1. The chain was built from TRBV9 and TRBJ2-2; 6 matching bases give a weak D call of TRBD2. The origin of this receptor is a man between 65 and 79 years old in good health. The sequenced sample was blood. The encoded CDR3 is CASSVGGTPNTGELFF. The sequenced DNA is TGTGCCAGCAGCGTAGGCGGGACTCCGAACACCGGGGAGCTGTTTTTT.